The 25 T cell receptor beta chains presented below share a single source sample, sequenced in a study of patients and donors after allogeneic stem cell transplantation. MiXCR, applied by TCRdb to the RT-PCR reads, yields one record per CDR3 protein. The sample carries some 92,000 distinct CDR3 sequences, roughly 52% recorded once. What was sequenced was blood, either unsorted or a sorted T cell fraction (not recorded which). The source is a human donor who was either an allogeneic HSCT recipient or a stem cell or donor lymphocyte infusion donor (not recorded which). It is not recorded whose cells these are; they may come from a transplant donor.

This clonotype was seen a single time. The rearrangement joins TRBV18 to TRBJ1-2; a possible D gene is TRBD1 (6 bases). V was clipped by 3 bases and J by 4 bases, with 12 bases between them. This CDR3 spans 14 amino acids. Germline values: CDR1 KGHSH, CDR2 LQKENI. This CDR3 is CASSPTDSSYGYTF. In DNA form, the CDR3 reads TGTGCCAGCTCACCCACGGACAGCTCCTATGGCTACACCTTC. Variable domain in full (rest from reference TRBV18 and TRBJ1-2): NAGVMQNPRHLVRRRGQEARLRCSPMKGHSHVYWYRQLPEEGLKFMVYLQKENIIDESGMPKERFSAEFPKEGPSILRIQQVVRGDSAAYFCASSPTDSSYGYTFGSGTRLTVV.

This clonotype was counted between two and nine times. The chain uses TRBV6-6 and TRBJ1-2, with D tentatively TRBD1 (5 bases). Germline CDR1 reads MNHNY; CDR2 reads SVGAGI (reference sequence). The CDR3 spans 14 residues. V dropped 0 bases and J dropped 8 bases, with 13 bases sitting between them. The CDR3 reads CASSYSPGTDGYTF. The CDR3 nucleotides are TGTGCCAGCAGTTACTCGCCCGGGACCGACGGCTACACCTTC.

In regard to this clonotype: A read error may produce the germline difference seen at one junction end. V is TRBV7-7 and J is TRBJ2-7; TRBD2 might be the D (6 bases). From germline, CDR1 is SSHAT and CDR2 FNYEAQ (reference sequence). CDR3 size: 15 residues. The CDR3 loop reads CASSLGDWSSYEQYF. CDR3 DNA: TGTGCTAGCAGCTTAGGGGACTGGAGCTCCTACGAGCAGTACTTC.

CDR3 nucleotide sequence: TGTGCCAGTAGCGGGATGTATGGCGGGGAGCTGTTTTTT. This codes for CASSGMYGGELFF. The rearrangement uses TRBV19 and TRBJ2-2; maybe TRBD2 (5 bases). Germline V gene data show CDR1 as LNHDA and CDR2 as SQIVND (reference sequence). V lost 6 bases to trimming and J lost 7 bases, with 12 bases between them. CDR3 length: 13 residues.

This rearrangement joins TRBV4-3 to TRBJ1-5; tentative D call: TRBD1 (5 bases). The V gene's germline CDR1 is LGHNA and CDR2 YSLEER. Trimming removed 3 bases at V and 3 bases at J, with 9 bases between. This CDR3 is 14 amino acids long. CDR3 nucleotide sequence: TGCGCCAGCAGCCAGGGGCGATACAATCAGCCCCAGCATTTT. This codes for CASSQGRYNQPQHF.

This CDR3 is CASSLGASYNEQFF. In DNA, the CDR3 is TGTGCCAGCAGTTTGGGGGCCTCCTACAATGAGCAGTTCTTC. This chain joins TRBV12-3 or TRBV12-4 and TRBJ2-1, with TRBD1 as a possible D gene (6 bases). There are 14 residues in the CDR3. V was clipped by 3 bases and J by 0 bases, with 6 bases between them.

The chain is built from TRBV27 and TRBJ1-6; D is unresolved. Germline CDR1 and CDR2: MNHEY and SMNVEV (reference sequence). V lost 4 bases to trimming and J lost 6 bases, with 13 bases between them. The CDR3 runs to 15 residues. CDR3 nucleotides: TGTGCCAGCAGTTCCCAAGGACGGTTTAATTCACCCCTCCACTTT. Its translation is CASSSQGRFNSPLHF.

This rearrangement joins TRBV12-3 or TRBV12-4 to TRBJ1-2; D remains ambiguous. V was trimmed by 6 bases and J by 4 bases, leaving 18 bases between them. The CDR3 has 15 amino acids. The CDR3 nucleotides read TGTGCCAGCAGCGCAGCATTTATGAACCGCTATGGCTACACCTTC. Amino acid sequence: CASSAAFMNRYGYTF.

This clonotype turned up a few times. V is TRBV20-1 and J is TRBJ1-1; D uncertain. The CDR3 extends over 13 amino acids. Germline V lookup: CDR1 DFQATT, CDR2 SNEGSKA (reference sequence). V gave up 3 bases and J gave up 0 bases, with 8 bases separating them. The CDR3 sequence is CSARGIMNTEAFF. Written as DNA, the CDR3 is TGCAGTGCTAGGGGCATCATGAACACTGAAGCTTTCTTT.

In its sample, this clonotype was seen many times. The chain recombines TRBV12-3 or TRBV12-4 with TRBJ1-1, with D perhaps matching TRBD1 (5 bases). CDR3 length equals 17 residues. V shed 7 bases and J shed 0 bases, with 21 bases lying between them. This CDR3 is CASTPGAGYRMNTEAFF. The CDR3 DNA reads TGTGCCAGCACCCCCGGGGCAGGTTATCGAATGAACACTGAAGCTTTCTTT.

This chain uses TRBV20-1 with TRBJ1-1, with D uncertain. Trimming took 2 bases from V and 0 from J, leaving 7 bases between them. CDR3 size: 13 residues. The germline gives CDR1 DFQATT, CDR2 SNEGSKA (reference sequence). The CDR3 is CSARKLLNTEAFF. The CDR3 coding sequence is TGCAGTGCTAGAAAGTTATTGAACACTGAAGCTTTCTTT.

This clonotype has a handful of counts. The chain recombines TRBV29-1 with TRBJ1-4, with a tentative D call TRBD1 (5 bases). CDR1 is SQVTM, CDR2 ANQGSEA, per germline. The CDR3 loop spans 15 amino acids. The V end lost 6 bases, the J end lost 5 bases, and 19 bases lay between the germline ends. The CDR3 spells CSVVGRRGTNEKLFF. DNA for the CDR3: TGCAGCGTCGTGGGGCGGCGGGGGACCAATGAAAAACTGTTTTTT.

This clonotype was recorded only once. The CDR3 nucleotides read TGCAGCGCTCGACAGGGGGCTCGTAATTCACCCCTCCACTTT. It specifies CSARQGARNSPLHF. V and J are TRBV29-1 and TRBJ1-6; 10 bases align to TRBD1. Germline V gene lookup returns CDR1 SQVTM and CDR2 ANQGSEA. V was clipped by 7 bases and J by 6 bases; unmatched bases: 6. The length of the CDR3 is 14 residues.

This sequence joins TRBV20-1 and TRBJ2-7; no reliable D call. Trimming stripped 2 bases from V and 1 base from J, with 12 bases between. CDR1 is DFQATT, CDR2 SNEGSKA, per germline (reference sequence). The CDR3 sequence is 14 residues long. As DNA, the CDR3 is TGCAGTGCTAGATCCACAGAAGCTTCCTACGAGCAGTACTTC. Its protein product is CSARSTEASYEQYF.

The CDR3: CASSLSHGVEAFF. CDR3 in DNA: TGCGCCAGCAGCTTGTCGCATGGCGTTGAAGCTTTCTTT. The chain is built from TRBV5-1 and TRBJ1-1, with unresolved D. The CDR3 sequence is 13 residues long. The germline CDR1 and CDR2 sequences are SGHRS and YFSETQ. V lost 1 base to trimming and J lost 7 bases, with 11 bases between them.

This clonotype showed up just a few times. The chain employs TRBV7-2 and TRBJ1-1; D remains unclear. The length of the CDR3 is 14 residues. Germline values: CDR1 SGHTA, CDR2 FQGNSA. V lost 1 base, J lost 2 bases, and 8 bases lay in between. CDR3 sequence: CASSLVWENTEAFF. Here the CDR3 DNA reads TGTGCCAGCAGCTTAGTGTGGGAAAACACTGAAGCTTTCTTT.

The chain uses TRBV7-9 and TRBJ2-3; the D is unclear. Germline V gene data show CDR1 as SEHNR and CDR2 as FQNEAQ (reference sequence). The CDR3 covers 16 residues. V was clipped by 5 bases and J by 0 bases, with 15 bases between them. CDR3 sequence reads: CASSPPGRISTDTQYF. In DNA, the CDR3 is TGTGCCAGCAGCCCCCCCGGGCGGATTAGCACAGATACGCAGTATTTT.

This clonotype was found a few times. The V and J genes are TRBV12-3 or TRBV12-4 and TRBJ1-1; no clear D gene. This CDR3 has 10 amino acids. Trimming shortened V by 6 bases and J by 7 bases, and 6 bases separated the two germline ends. The CDR3 region has the DNA TGTGCCAGCAGCGAGGGTGAAGCTTTCTTT. Amino acids: CASSEGEAFF.

The sample holds one count of this clonotype. This chain connects TRBV7-2 to TRBJ1-2; D unresolved. CDR1 is SGHTA and CDR2 is FQGNSA in the germline V gene. Trimming removed 1 base from V and 4 bases from J, with 7 bases in between. CDR3 size: 13 residues. The CDR3 DNA follows: TGTGCCAGCAGCTTAGTCGGGAGCTATGGCTACACCTTC. Amino acids: CASSLVGSYGYTF.

This clonotype was recorded once. The rearrangement links TRBV5-5 to TRBJ1-5, with 7 bases identical to TRBD1. The CDR3 totals 16 residues. Germline trimming cut 0 bases from V and 3 bases from J; bases unmatched to any gene: 6. Germline V gene data show CDR1 as SGHKS and CDR2 as YYEKEE (reference sequence). The CDR3 region is CASSLETGWNNQPQHF. Here the CDR3 DNA reads TGTGCCAGCAGCTTGGAGACAGGGTGGAACAATCAGCCCCAGCATTTT.

This chain uses TRBV28 with TRBJ2-7; D unresolved. The CDR3 runs to 12 residues. The germline V gene encodes CDR1 MDHEN and CDR2 SYDVKM. The V end lost 7 bases, the J end lost 4 bases, and 11 bases lay between the germline ends. The CDR3 sequence is CASTQKGYEQYF. As DNA, the CDR3 is TGTGCCAGCACCCAAAAGGGTTACGAGCAGTACTTC.

The CDR3 is CASSYFPDGRAYNEQFF. The CDR3 DNA reads TGTGCCAGCAGTTACTTCCCCGACGGGAGGGCATACAATGAGCAGTTCTTC. The chain employs TRBV6-2 or TRBV6-3 and TRBJ2-1; TRBD2 matches at 8 bases. Germline CDR1 is MNHEY and CDR2 is SVGEGT. The CDR3 extends over 17 amino acids. The V gene end was trimmed by 1 base and the J gene end by 4 bases; junction bases not matched to a gene: 9.

This chain connects TRBV7-8 to TRBJ1-5, with TRBD1 as a possible D gene (5 bases). This CDR3 comprises 17 residues. Trimming cost V 5 bases and J 3 bases, with 20 bases left between them. CDR1 SGHVS and CDR2 FQNEAQ come from the germline V gene. DNA of the CDR3: TGTGCCAGCAGCCCGTTCGGGGACCGAGCCACCAATCAGCCCCAGCATTTT. Its protein product is CASSPFGDRATNQPQHF.

The chain is built from TRBV12-3 or TRBV12-4 and TRBJ2-1; D may be TRBD2 (6 bases). The CDR3 contains 17 residues. V gave up 6 bases and J gave up 0 bases, with 18 bases separating them. The CDR3 nucleotides are TGTGCCAGCAGCTCAGGACTACCGGTGGGCTCCTACAATGAGCAGTTCTTC. The encoded protein is CASSSGLPVGSYNEQFF.

This chain links TRBV4-3 with TRBJ1-6; tentative D call: TRBD1 (5 bases). The CDR3 is 18 residues long. V gave up 1 base and J gave up 2 bases, with 15 bases separating them. Germline assignment: CDR1 LGHNA and CDR2 YSLEER. CDR3 in amino acids: CASSQVEQGEAYNSPLHF. The CDR3 bases are TGCGCCAGCAGCCAAGTCGAGCAGGGAGAGGCCTATAATTCACCCCTCCACTTT.